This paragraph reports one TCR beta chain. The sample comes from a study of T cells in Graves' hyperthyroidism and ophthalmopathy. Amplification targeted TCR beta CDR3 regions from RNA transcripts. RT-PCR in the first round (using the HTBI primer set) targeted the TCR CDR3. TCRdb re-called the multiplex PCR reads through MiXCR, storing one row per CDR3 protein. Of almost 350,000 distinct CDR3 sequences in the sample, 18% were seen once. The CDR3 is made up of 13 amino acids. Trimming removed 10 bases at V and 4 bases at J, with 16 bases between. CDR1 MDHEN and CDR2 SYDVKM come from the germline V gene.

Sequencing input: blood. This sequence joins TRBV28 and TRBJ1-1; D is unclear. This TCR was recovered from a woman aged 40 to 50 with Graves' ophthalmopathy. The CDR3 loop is CATKTGRVTEAFF. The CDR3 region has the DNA TGTGCCACCAAGACTGGGAGGGTCACTGAAGCTTTCTTT.